Presented here are 24 T cell receptor beta chains from one specimen sequenced in a study of blood T cell repertoires in COVID-19 (TCRdb year 2020). Receptors were amplified or captured by the immunoSEQ multiplex PCR assay. The immuneACCESS repertoire file appears here via TCRdb, limited to in-frame rearrangements. These files lack a portion of the clones; in checked studies, under half of the deficit traces to unresolved V genes, and the cause of the others is not known. Here the sample has roughly 110,000 clones; around 89% occur a single time. Approximately 4.9% of the sample goes to the ten largest clones. Sample: peripheral blood. The origin of the receptors is a man in his forties with active or convalescent COVID-19.

The rearrangement joins TRBV5-4 to TRBJ2-7; D may be TRBD2 (5 bases). Germline CDR1 reads SGHNT; CDR2 reads YYREEE (reference sequence). Trimming left V 4 bases short and J 5 bases short, with 19 bases between. The CDR3 totals 15 residues. The CDR3 sequence is CASSITLDSLDEQYF. The CDR3 DNA reads TGTGCCAGCAGCATAACCCTGGACTCGCTCGACGAGCAGTACTTC.

CDR3 residues: CASSPIATNEKLFF. CDR3 nucleotides: TGCGCCAGCTCCCCCATTGCAACTAATGAAAAACTGTTTTTT. The V gene is TRBV5-1, the J gene TRBJ1-4, with no clear D. The CDR3 sequence is 14 residues long. V lost 7 bases and J 0 bases, leaving 10 bases between the germline ends. Germline lookup yields CDR1 SGHRS and CDR2 YFSETQ.

CDR3 nucleotide sequence: TGTGCCAGCAGCTTAGTGACAGGGGGCGCCGGCTATGGCTACACCTTC. It yields the protein CASSLVTGGAGYGYTF. This chain links TRBV7-8 with TRBJ1-2, with 10 bases aligning to TRBD1. The CDR3 spans 16 residues. With V trimmed by 1 base and J by 4 bases, 6 bases remained unmatched. CDR1 and CDR2 (germline): SGHVS, FQNEAQ. Full variable domain (outside the CDR3, taken from reference TRBV7-8 and TRBJ1-2): GAGVSQSPRYKVAKRGQDVALRCDPISGHVSLFWYQQALGQGPEFLTYFQNEAQLDKSGLPSDRFFAERPEGSVSTLKIQRTQQEDSAVYLCASSLVTGGAGYGYTFGSGTRLTVV.

This rearrangement joins TRBV4-1 to TRBJ1-6; 11 positions agree with TRBD1. CDR3 length: 16 amino acids. The germline V gene has CDR1 MGHRA and CDR2 YSYEKL. With 5 bases clipped from V and 6 bases from J, the junction kept 6 bases outside the gene matches. CDR3 nucleotides: TGCGCCAGCAGCAGGGGACAGGGGGTGACTAATTCACCCCTCCACTTT. Translation gives CASSRGQGVTNSPLHF.

The chain employs TRBV6-5 and TRBJ2-7; a weak D match, TRBD1 (7 bases). The CDR3 is 15 amino acids. Germline CDR1 is MNHEY and CDR2 is SVGAGI. V lost 5 bases to trimming and J lost 1 base, with 15 bases between them. CDR3 nucleotide sequence: TGTGCCAGCAGTCTAGGACAGGCGGGGTCCTACGAGCAGTACTTC. It yields the protein CASSLGQAGSYEQYF.

The J gene is TRBJ2-5, the V gene TRBV5-4; TRBD1 might be the D (6 bases). Trimming took 2 bases from V and 5 from J, leaving 13 bases between them. The CDR3 is made up of 14 amino acids. Germline V lookup: CDR1 SGHNT, CDR2 YYREEE (reference sequence). The CDR3, as DNA: TGTGCCAGCAGCTTCGCAGGGGCGGAGGAGACCCAGTACTTC. Translation gives CASSFAGAEETQYF.

This clone occurred once. The rearrangement links TRBV21-1 to TRBJ1-5; the D segment call TRBD1 is taken from the table without a DNA check. TRBV21-1 counts as a pseudogene. The CDR3 is made up of 16 amino acids. The CDR3 nucleotides are TGTGCCAGGGGGACAGGCGACCCCCCTTTAGATCAGCCCCAGCATTTT. It codes for CARGTGDPPLDQPQHF.

This clone was detected only a few times. The genes are TRBV7-5 and TRBJ1-1; the table names TRBD1, a call not compared with the DNA. TRBV7-5 corresponds to a pseudogene. The CDR3 length is 15 residues. CDR3 sequence reads: CARSLAGQKNTEAFF. The CDR3 DNA reads TGTGCCAGAAGCTTAGCCGGACAGAAGAACACTGAAGCTTTCTTT.

This clone has a single count. This sample includes further DNA sequences coding for the same CDR3. The chain joins TRBV19 to TRBJ1-1, with 7 bases lining up with TRBD1. CDR3 size: 14 residues. The germline V gene has CDR1 LNHDA and CDR2 SQIVND (reference sequence). V trimming: 6 bases; J trimming: 0 bases; junction bases outside the gene matches: 4. CDR3 residues: CASRPTGVNTEAFF. Written as DNA, the CDR3 is TGTGCCAGTAGACCCACAGGGGTGAACACTGAAGCTTTCTTT.

This chain uses TRBV28 with TRBJ1-6, with TRBD1 matching over 8 bases. Germline lookup yields CDR1 MDHEN and CDR2 SYDVKM. CDR3 size: 16 residues. The J segment lost 1 base and the V segment lost 7 bases, leaving 6 bases of the junction unmatched. This CDR3 reads CASKVQGASYNSPLHF. The CDR3, as DNA: TGTGCCAGCAAGGTCCAGGGGGCTTCCTATAATTCACCCCTCCACTTT.

The gene calls are TRBV3-1 (or the pseudogene TRBV3-2) and TRBJ1-3; D gene uncertain. CDR3 length equals 16 residues. Germline loops: CDR1 LGHDT, CDR2 YNNKEL (reference sequence). Trimming removed 3 bases from V and 1 base from J, with 13 bases in between. The CDR3 DNA reads TGTGCCAGCAGCCAGAAGGTCCGGAGGTCTGGAAACACCATATATTTT. This encodes CASSQKVRRSGNTIYF.

The genes are TRBV7-3 and TRBJ2-3; D might be TRBD2 (6 bases). The CDR3 is made up of 15 amino acids. The V end lost 1 base, the J end lost 6 bases, and 14 bases lay between the germline ends. CDR1 and CDR2 (germline): SGHTA, FQGTGA. The CDR3 sequence: CASSLMAGLADTQYF. CDR3 coding DNA: TGTGCCAGCAGCTTAATGGCGGGGCTAGCGGATACGCAGTATTTT.

The V call is TRBV19, the J call TRBJ1-2; 9 bases agree with TRBD1. Germline V gene lookup returns CDR1 LNHDA and CDR2 SQIVND (reference sequence). V was pared by 8 bases and J by 1 base, with 8 bases of the junction left unmatched. CDR3 length: 15 residues. The DNA of the CDR3 is TGTGCCAGTGACGGGACAGGGTTTGGTAACTATGGCTACACCTTC. Translation: CASDGTGFGNYGYTF.

This chain uses TRBV4-3 with TRBJ1-4; maybe TRBD1 (6 bases). The CDR3 is 15 amino acids. Germline CDR1 and CDR2: LGHNA and YSLEER. Deletions cut 0 bases from V and 8 bases from J, with 13 bases between. The CDR3 is CASSQEAGVREKLFF. As DNA, the CDR3 is TGCGCCAGCAGCCAAGAGGCAGGGGTTCGCGAAAAACTGTTTTTT.

The V and J genes are TRBV6-5 and TRBJ1-5, with D possibly TRBD1 on 6 matching bases. With 8 bases removed from V and 0 bases from J, the gap between germline ends came to 8 bases. Germline-derived CDR1 and CDR2 are MNHEY and SVGAGI. There are 13 residues in the CDR3. The CDR3 protein is CASGTLSNQPQHF. The CDR3 DNA follows: TGTGCCAGCGGGACACTTAGCAATCAGCCCCAGCATTTT.

This chain connects TRBV5-4 to TRBJ1-1, with D perhaps TRBD1 (5 bases). V lost 3 bases, J lost 6 bases, and 12 bases lay in between. CDR3 size: 13 residues. Germline V CDR1 and CDR2: SGHNT, YYREEE (reference sequence). For the CDR3, the DNA is TGTGCCAGCAGCTCGTTGGACAAGCCTGAAGCTTTCTTT. Translated, it gives CASSSLDKPEAFF.

The V call is TRBV6-2 or TRBV6-3, the J call TRBJ2-7; 14 bases match TRBD2. There are 17 residues in the CDR3. The ends lost 2 bases at V and 7 bases at J; junction bases unmatched: 10. From germline, CDR1 is MNHEY and CDR2 SVGEGT. CDR3 in amino acids: CASSYTLGTSGRWEQYF. DNA of the CDR3: TGTGCCAGCAGTTACACCCTTGGGACTAGCGGGAGATGGGAGCAGTACTTC.

The V and J genes are TRBV12-3 or TRBV12-4 and TRBJ1-6; no clear D. V gave up 1 base and J gave up 9 bases, with 7 bases separating them. This CDR3 is 13 amino acids long. CDR3 nucleotides: TGTGCCAGCAGTTTAGGGGGAGGTTCACCCCTCCACTTT. Amino acid sequence: CASSLGGGSPLHF.

This sequence joins TRBV29-1 and TRBJ1-1; TRBD1 matches at 8 bases. This CDR3 region has 18 residues. Germline trimming cut 5 bases from V and 3 bases from J; bases unmatched to any gene: 20. Germline V lookup: CDR1 SQVTM, CDR2 ANQGSEA. In nucleotides, the CDR3 is TGCAGCGTTCGCCTTACTGTGCCAGGGGGCCTATTGGACACTGAAGCTTTCTTT. This codes for CSVRLTVPGGLLDTEAFF.

This clone was seen once. The chain recombines TRBV29-1 with TRBJ2-3; no clear D. With 1 base removed from V and 6 bases from J, the gap between germline ends came to 8 bases. Looked up from germline, CDR1 is SQVTM and CDR2 is ANQGSEA. This CDR3 is built from 12 residues. CDR3 sequence: CSVEGSVDTQYF. The CDR3 DNA is TGCAGCGTTGAAGGATCGGTGGATACGCAGTATTTT.

V is TRBV23-1 and J is TRBJ2-7; tentative D call: TRBD1 (6 bases). TRBV23-1 qualifies as an ORF whose function is uncertain. With 3 bases removed from V and 5 bases from J, the gap between germline ends came to 26 bases. The CDR3 runs 18 residues. The CDR3 reads CASSHPPTLQGDLHEQYF. The DNA of the CDR3 is TGCGCCAGCAGTCATCCCCCGACGTTACAGGGCGACCTCCACGAGCAGTACTTC.

V gene TRBV13 combines with J gene TRBJ2-1; TRBD2 agrees at 8 bases. Germline V gene lookup returns CDR1 PRHDT and CDR2 FYEKMQ (reference sequence). The CDR3 is 15 amino acids. J lost 10 bases, V lost 4 bases, and 12 bases had no gene match. CDR3 in amino acids: CASSWEREPFREQFF. The CDR3 nucleotides are TGTGCCAGCAGCTGGGAGCGGGAGCCTTTCCGGGAGCAGTTCTTC. Together with reference TRBV13 and TRBJ2-1, the CDR3 gives the full variable domain: AAGVIQSPRHLIKEKRETATLKCYPIPRHDTVYWYQQGPGQDPQFLISFYEKMQSDKGSIPDRFSAQQFSDYHSELNMSSLELGDSALYFCASSWEREPFREQFFGPGTRLTVL.

J is TRBJ2-7 and V is TRBV7-2, with TRBD2 matching 14 bases. Germline CDR1 SGHTA, CDR2 FQGNSA. V lost 4 bases to trimming and J lost 5 bases; unmatched junction nucleotides: 7. This CDR3 has 16 residues. The CDR3 coding sequence is TGTGCCAGCAGCTGGCCGGGACTAGCGGGAGTAGACGAGCAGTACTTC. The encoded protein is CASSWPGLAGVDEQYF.

V usage is TRBV4-3 and J usage is TRBJ2-3; D is unclear. The V end lost 1 base, the J end lost 1 base, and 3 bases lay between the germline ends. The CDR3 spans 13 residues. Germline lookup yields CDR1 LGHNA and CDR2 YSLEER. As DNA, the CDR3 is TGCGCCAGCAGCCAAGCCGGCACAGATACGCAGTATTTT. This codes for CASSQAGTDTQYF.